The 3 T cell receptor beta chains given below trace back to one sample, sequenced in a study of T-cell memory formation after mild COVID-19. TCRdb reprocessed the 5' RACE reads via MiXCR and lists one record per CDR3 protein. The sample shows roughly 110,000 distinct CDR3 sequences, about 17% of them seen only once. The sequenced sample was PBMCs or a T cell subset sorted from them (not recorded which). The receptors here all came from an adult woman who had mild COVID-19 (a few samples of this study predate the infection). Cell type and time point are not known.

The rearrangement links TRBV9 to TRBJ2-6; weak D call: TRBD1 (6 bases). CDR3 size: 17 residues. Trimming took off 3 bases at V and 2 bases at J, with 15 bases between the two ends. Per the germline V gene, CDR1 is SGDLS and CDR2 is YYNGEE. CDR3 amino acids: CASSGTVTTAGANVLTF. CDR3 nucleotide sequence: TGTGCCAGCAGCGGGACAGTTACCACTGCTGGGGCCAACGTCCTGACTTTC.

V and J are TRBV18 and TRBJ2-7, with D perhaps TRBD1 (6 bases). The CDR3 runs to 16 residues. Germline V gene lookup returns CDR1 KGHSH and CDR2 LQKENI. Trimming removed 2 bases from V and 2 bases from J, with 16 bases in between. The CDR3 protein is CASSPIGQQSPYEQYF. CDR3 bases: TGTGCCAGCTCACCAATCGGACAGCAGAGTCCCTACGAGCAGTACTTC. The entire variable domain, with the rest obtained from reference TRBV18 and TRBJ2-7, is as follows: NAGVMQNPRHLVRRRGQEARLRCSPMKGHSHVYWYRQLPEEGLKFMVYLQKENIIDESGMPKERFSAEFPKEGPSILRIQQVVRGDSAAYFCASSPIGQQSPYEQYFGPGTRLTVT.

The chain couples TRBV4-1 to TRBJ2-5, with D hard to call. Germline loops: CDR1 MGHRA, CDR2 YSYEKL. The CDR3 contains 15 residues. V was trimmed by 0 bases and J by 2 bases, leaving 10 bases between them. The DNA for the CDR3 is TGCGCCAGCAGCCAAGATCTAGGACCACAAGAGACCCAGTACTTC. Protein sequence: CASSQDLGPQETQYF.